Detailed here is one T cell receptor (beta chain). This clonotype came up many times. This receptor's antigen is unknown. Base qualities are missing; no much larger clone stands one base away. The data are from a study of response to subunit inactivated influenza vaccine (dated by TCRdb to 2016 to 2019). Concerning the study at large: The study used deep quantitative T cell receptor repertoire profiling to track responses to a trivalent subunit inactivated influenza vaccine. Beyond this particular receptor, the publication reports: The authors suggested that each seasonal influenza vaccination may recruit only a limited number of new T cells.

Library creation used RT-PCR. TCRdb shows the sequencer as Illumina HiSeq 2500. Using fastp trimming at Q25 and MiXCR clonotype assembly, TCRdb reanalyzed the public sequencing data and kept in-frame beta chains. Rows with a matching CDR3 protein are joined into one entry that keeps the most common DNA and genes. A total of more than 400,000 distinct CDR3 sequences appear in this sample, approximately 7.3% of them only once. Around 13% of the sample is taken by the ten largest. From the germline V gene, CDR1 is SGHRS and CDR2 is YFSETQ. From the cysteine through the phenylalanine, the CDR3 covers 18 amino acids. The retained sequence is limited to the CDR3, 54 bases, with the frame set at the first base. The V end gives up 0 bases and the J end 0 bases, leaving 5 bases in the junction not matched to a gene.

This specimen was PBMCs from blood, taken less than 30 months after vaccination. The source is a man aged 50-75 years who received an inactivated influenza vaccine. Donor details come from another sample of the same person, matched by shared clones. The chain links TRBV5-1 with TRBJ2-3; 12 central bases correspond to TRBD2. The bases are TGCGCCAGCAGCTTGGTGCTAGCGGGAGGGATGAGCACAGATACGCAGTATTTT. This encodes CASSLVLAGGMSTDTQYF.